Listed here are 26 T cell receptor beta chains from one sample, sequenced in a study of CD4+ T cells in melanoma. Sequencing was performed with immunoSEQ multiplex PCR; in TCRdb, only in-frame clones are kept and a portion is missing. The repertoire consists of roughly 54,000 clones, with 89% occurring once and the leading ten covering over 9.5%. Sample: peripheral blood. The receptors were gathered from a human donor with melanoma.

This rearrangement joins TRBV7-9 to TRBJ2-1; D is possibly TRBD1 or TRBD2 (5 bases each). The V gene lost 1 base and the J gene lost 8 bases, with 9 bases spanning the gap. CDR1 and CDR2 from the germline V gene are SEHNR and FQNEAQ (reference sequence). The CDR3 has 13 amino acids. The DNA of the CDR3 is TGTGCCAGCAGCTTAGGAGGGGTGGATGAGCAGTTCTTC. Encoded protein: CASSLGGVDEQFF.

The CDR3 sequence is CASSLFGAKGNTIYF. The CDR3 coding sequence is TGTGCCAGCAGCTTGTTCGGGGCTAAAGGAAACACCATATATTTT. The V and J genes are TRBV5-6 and TRBJ1-3; weak D call: TRBD1 (5 bases). The CDR3 sequence is 15 residues long. The germline gives CDR1 SGHDT, CDR2 YYEEEE. The V end lost 1 base, the J end lost 4 bases, and 12 bases lay between the germline ends.

This chain links TRBV18 with TRBJ1-2, with D unresolved. Trimming removed 3 bases at V and 1 base at J, with 12 bases between. Looked up from germline, CDR1 is KGHSH and CDR2 is LQKENI. The length of the CDR3 is 15 residues. The CDR3 DNA follows: TGTGCCAGCTCACCTTCGGTACAGCGTAACTATGGCTACACCTTC. This gives the protein CASSPSVQRNYGYTF.

This chain joins TRBV19 and TRBJ1-2, with 8 nucleotides matching TRBD1. CDR1 is LNHDA, CDR2 SQIVND, per germline (reference sequence). V lost 3 bases, J lost 6 bases, and 12 bases stayed unmatched. The CDR3 totals 16 residues. CDR3 region: CASSIGPGGIFDGYTF. Written as DNA, the CDR3 is TGTGCCAGTAGTATCGGGCCAGGGGGCATTTTTGATGGCTACACCTTC.

V gene TRBV27 combines with J gene TRBJ2-1; 10 nucleotides agree with TRBD2. J was trimmed by 7 bases and V by 0 bases; bases with no gene match: 3. Germline assignment: CDR1 MNHEY and CDR2 SMNVEV (reference sequence). The CDR3 has 15 residues. The CDR3 sequence is CASSLSSGGGNEQFF. CDR3 DNA: TGTGCCAGCAGTTTATCCAGCGGGGGGGGGAATGAGCAGTTCTTC.

The rearrangement joins TRBV7-9 to TRBJ2-1, with D perhaps TRBD1 (6 bases). This CDR3 spans 15 amino acids. The germline V gene has CDR1 SEHNR and CDR2 FQNEAQ (reference sequence). Trimming pared 5 bases from V and 9 bases from J, leaving 20 bases between. The CDR3 nucleotides are TGTGCCAGCAGCCTACGTGGGGGCGGAGACGGTGAGCAGTTCTTC. Its translation is CASSLRGGGDGEQFF.

The CDR3 protein is CASSEALLGAPHNEQFF. CDR3 sequence (DNA): TGTGCCAGCAGTGAAGCGCTTCTTGGGGCCCCCCACAATGAGCAGTTCTTC. This sequence joins TRBV6-1 and TRBJ2-1, with D possibly matching TRBD1 (5 bases). The V end was cut by 0 bases, the J end by 5 bases, with 17 bases between. The CDR3 has 17 residues. Germline V CDR1 and CDR2: MNHNS, SASEGT.

The V and J genes are TRBV14 and TRBJ1-2; possibly TRBD1 for D (6 bases). The V end was cut by 0 bases, the J end by 8 bases, with 10 bases between. Per the germline V gene, CDR1 is SGHDN and CDR2 is FVKESK. The CDR3 runs to 13 residues. The CDR3, as DNA: TGTGCCAGCAGCCAAGATTTAGGGGGGGGCTACACCTTC. Protein: CASSQDLGGGYTF.

The rearrangement uses TRBV7-9 and TRBJ2-2; 7 nucleotides match TRBD1. Losses at the gene ends were 6 bases for V and 0 bases for J; bases not matched to a gene: 4. The CDR3 is 15 amino acids. Germline-derived CDR1 and CDR2 are SEHNR and FQNEAQ (reference sequence). For the CDR3, the DNA is TGTGCCAGCAGATTCGGGACAGCGAACACCGGGGAGCTGTTTTTT. Translated: CASRFGTANTGELFF.

V and J are TRBV13 and TRBJ2-7; 10 bases fit TRBD1. The germline gives CDR1 PRHDT, CDR2 FYEKMQ (reference sequence). The V gene end was trimmed by 5 bases and the J gene end by 3 bases; junction bases not matched to a gene: 4. This CDR3 region has 14 residues. Here the CDR3 reads CASSGDRGYYEQYF. The DNA for the CDR3 is TGTGCCAGCAGCGGGGACAGGGGATACTACGAGCAGTACTTC.

The gene calls are TRBV6-5 and TRBJ2-7; 7 bases agree with TRBD1. The V gene end was trimmed by 6 bases and the J gene end by 7 bases; junction bases not matched to a gene: 15. This CDR3 has 15 residues. Germline V gene lookup returns CDR1 MNHEY and CDR2 SVGAGI. The CDR3 DNA reads TGTGCCAGCAGCCCACAGGGGACGCCCGGGTGGGAGCAGTACTTC. Translation: CASSPQGTPGWEQYF.

The chain is built from TRBV7-2 and TRBJ2-7, with 8 bases fitting TRBD2. The CDR3 totals 15 residues. The germline V gene has CDR1 SGHTA and CDR2 FQGNSA. The J segment lost 6 bases and the V segment lost 7 bases, leaving 14 bases of the junction unmatched. DNA for the CDR3: TGTGCCAGCATAAGCGGGGGCCCGTTGTTGGGCGAGCAGTACTTC. It codes for CASISGGPLLGEQYF.

Regarding this clone: Since a far larger clone is one base different, this is likely a read error. Other DNA sequences within the sample encode an identical CDR3. The V gene is TRBV6-5, the J gene TRBJ2-7, with TRBD1 identical over 9 bases. Germline loops: CDR1 MNHEY, CDR2 SVGAGI. Unmatched junction bases numbered 3, after V lost 5 bases and J lost 1 base. The CDR3 totals 14 residues. CDR3: CASSPGQGSYEQYF. The CDR3, as DNA: TGTGCCAGCAGTCCGGGACAGGGATCCTACGAGCAGTACTTC.

The gene calls are TRBV4-3 and TRBJ1-3; the match to TRBD1 covers 9 bases. Germline V CDR1 and CDR2: LGHNA, YSLEER. After removal of 0 bases from V and 0 bases from J, the junction contained 6 bases not matched to a gene. This CDR3 contains 18 residues. CDR3 coding DNA: TGCGCCAGCAGCCAAGATCCAGGACAGGGGAGCTCTGGAAACACCATATATTTT. Translated, it gives CASSQDPGQGSSGNTIYF.

V and J are TRBV2 and TRBJ2-1; tentatively, D is TRBD1 or TRBD2 (6 bases each). CDR3 length equals 14 residues. V lost 8 bases and J 7 bases, leaving 18 bases between the germline ends. Germline V CDR1 and CDR2: SNHLY, FYNNEI. The CDR3 is CASLPPGAWNEQFF. Here the CDR3 DNA reads TGTGCCAGCCTCCCACCGGGGGCCTGGAATGAGCAGTTCTTC.

This rearrangement joins TRBV9 to TRBJ2-1, with D possibly TRBD1 on 6 matching bases. Trimming left V 3 bases short and J 7 bases short, with 20 bases between. Germline values: CDR1 SGDLS, CDR2 YYNGEE. CDR3 length equals 16 residues. The CDR3 DNA follows: TGTGCCAGCAGCGGGGACCGGGACACCATCAGAAATGAGCAGTTCTTC. Translating it yields CASSGDRDTIRNEQFF. The full variable domain, completed using reference TRBV9 and TRBJ2-1, is DSGVTQTPKHLITATGQRVTLRCSPRSGDLSVYWYQQSLDQGLQFLIQYYNGEERAKGNILERFSAQQFPDLHSELNLSSLELGDSALYFCASSGDRDTIRNEQFFGPGTRLTVL.

This chain connects TRBV5-5 to TRBJ2-1; possible D gene TRBD1, 5 bases. The germline gives CDR1 SGHKS, CDR2 YYEKEE (reference sequence). V lost 4 bases to trimming and J lost 5 bases, with 7 bases between them. The CDR3 covers 12 residues. The CDR3 sequence: CASSVGHNEQFF. CDR3 sequence (DNA): TGTGCCAGCAGCGTGGGGCACAATGAGCAGTTCTTC. Full variable domain (remainder filled in from reference TRBV5-5 and TRBJ2-1): DAGVTQSPTHLIKTRGQQVTLRCSPISGHKSVSWYQQVLGQGPQFIFQYYEKEERGRGNFPDRFSARQFPNYSSELNVNALLLGDSALYLCASSVGHNEQFFGPGTRLTVL.

The chain uses TRBV2 and TRBJ2-2; D may be TRBD1 (6 bases). V was trimmed by 4 bases and J by 4 bases, leaving 16 bases between them. Germline V gene sequence: CDR1 SNHLY, CDR2 FYNNEI. The CDR3 consists of 16 residues. The CDR3: CASSADVGAVTGELFF. CDR3 sequence (DNA): TGTGCCAGCAGTGCAGACGTGGGGGCCGTCACCGGGGAGCTGTTTTTT.

V and J are TRBV21-1 and TRBJ1-5. TRBV21-1 constitutes a pseudogene. The CDR3 spans 14 residues. DNA of the CDR3: TGTGCCAGCAGCAACTTGGGGGGCAGTCAGCCCCAGCATTTT. Amino acid sequence: CASSNLGGSQPQHF.

The chain couples TRBV30 to TRBJ1-6; perhaps TRBD1 as D (6 bases). The CDR3 is 13 residues long. Per germline, CDR1 GTSNPN and CDR2 SVGIG (reference sequence). V gave up 2 bases and J gave up 9 bases, with 11 bases separating them. CDR3 in amino acids: CAWSYRTASPLHF. In nucleotides, the CDR3 is TGTGCCTGGAGTTACCGGACAGCTTCACCCCTCCACTTT.

This rearrangement joins TRBV19 to TRBJ1-1; tentative D call: TRBD1 (6 bases). This CDR3 spans 12 amino acids. Germline CDR1 and CDR2: LNHDA and SQIVND (reference sequence). The germline V and J ends were trimmed by 5 bases and 8 bases, with 12 bases remaining between them. CDR3 sequence reads: CASSFSGQEAFF. The CDR3 DNA reads as TGTGCCAGTAGTTTCTCCGGACAGGAAGCTTTCTTT.

The rearrangement joins TRBV9 to TRBJ1-4; D is perhaps TRBD1 (6 bases). Germline CDR1 reads SGDLS; CDR2 reads YYNGEE. The CDR3 is 15 amino acids. V lost 0 bases and J 8 bases, leaving 14 bases between the germline ends. CDR3 in DNA: TGTGCCAGCAGCGTAGGGGGGGCTGAAGGAGAAAAACTGTTTTTT. Amino acids: CASSVGGAEGEKLFF.

This chain uses TRBV5-1 with TRBJ1-3; D possibly corresponds to TRBD1 (5 bases). CDR3 length equals 14 residues. Deletions cut 0 bases from V and 3 bases from J, with 7 bases between. The V gene's germline CDR1 is SGHRS and CDR2 YFSETQ. In DNA form, the CDR3 reads TGCGCCAGCAGCTTGGCTCAGGGTGGAAACACCATATATTTT. It yields the protein CASSLAQGGNTIYF.

The chain uses TRBV30 and TRBJ1-4, with 9 bases lining up with TRBD1. After removal of 2 bases from V and 8 bases from J, the junction contained 6 bases not matched to a gene. The CDR3 is 14 residues long. Germline V gene data show CDR1 as GTSNPN and CDR2 as SVGIG (reference sequence). The CDR3 nucleotides read TGTGCCTGGAGTCCTGGGACAGGGCGGGAAAAACTGTTTTTT. It yields the protein CAWSPGTGREKLFF.

The chain couples TRBV6-1 to TRBJ2-2, with no clear D. CDR3 length: 13 residues. The ends were cut back, 2 bases at V and 4 bases at J, with 5 bases in the middle. The germline gives CDR1 MNHNS, CDR2 SASEGT. CDR3 amino acids: CASSEMLTGELFF. DNA of the CDR3: TGTGCCAGCAGTGAAATGCTCACCGGGGAGCTGTTTTTT.

The table lists this clone with a count of one. This rearrangement joins TRBV20-1 to TRBJ1-1; no definite D call. The V gene's germline CDR1 is DFQATT and CDR2 SNEGSKA (reference sequence). CDR3 length equals 10 residues. Deletions cut 3 bases from V and 6 bases from J, with 5 bases between. The CDR3 sequence is CSASFPEAFF. CDR3 DNA sequence: TGCAGTGCTAGCTTTCCTGAAGCTTTCTTT.